This note documents a single T cell receptor beta chain sequence. This specimen belongs to a study of blood T cell repertoires in COVID-19. Whole-study context: Samples representing acute and convalescent COVID-19 were sourced from the United States, Italy and Spain. Sources were T cells, B-cell-depleted T cells, or PBMCs; the material itself was cDNA or gDNA.

The V gene's germline CDR1 is SGDLS and CDR2 YYNGEE. The CDR3 spans 15 residues. Trimming left V 3 bases short and J 7 bases short, with 14 bases between. Original analysis: Scientists estimated how many nucleated cells there were by amplifying reference gene primers. Clones were sequenced by immunoSEQ multiplex PCR, and TCRdb holds only the in-frame ones, with some missing. That table supplies the V and J calls and clone size; D and trimming were determined from the DNA. The data contain more than 200,000 clones, 80% to 90% of them singletons. Sample: peripheral blood. The V and J genes are TRBV9 and TRBJ1-6; D is uncertain. This TCR was sampled from an elderly woman with acute or convalescent COVID-19. As DNA, the CDR3 is TGTGCCAGCAGCGCCCTGCGGCAGTCAAATTCACCCCTCCACTTT. It specifies CASSALRQSNSPLHF.